There are a few counts of the clone carrying this T cell receptor (beta chain). Extraction and reverse transcription of RNA yielded cDNA as the sequencing template. Assay used: immunoSEQ multiplex PCR; TCRdb lists only in-frame clones, some missing. The table shows about 160,000 clones, with 45% to 60% occurring only once. The sample originates from a study of CD8+ T cells in alopecia areata. The CDR3 consists of 11 residues. Germline assignment: CDR1 SGHRS and CDR2 YFSETQ. V dropped 2 bases and J dropped 6 bases, with 2 bases sitting between them. The V and J genes are TRBV5-1 and TRBJ2-2; D is ambiguous. Sample: CD4+ T cells sorted from blood. The receptor comes from a human donor with alopecia areata. The CDR3 reads CASSFPGELFF. For the CDR3, the DNA is TGCGCCAGCAGCTTTCCCGGGGAGCTGTTTTTT.